This T cell receptor beta chain was recorded in a study of shared clonotypes between healthy human individuals. Trimming removed 2 bases at V and 4 bases at J, with 7 bases between. The CDR3 consists of 12 residues. Germline CDR1 SGHRS, CDR2 YFSETQ. Sequencing was performed with immunoSEQ multiplex PCR; in TCRdb, only in-frame clones are kept and a portion is missing. The table lists 600,000 to 750,000 clones, 72% of them singletons. The sequence was obtained from a woman aged 25 to 39 in good health. Sequenced material: memory CD4+ T cells sorted from blood. Subset here: CD45RA-negative fraction. J is TRBJ2-7 and V is TRBV5-1; tentatively, D is TRBD1 (5 bases). The CDR3 DNA is TGCGCCAGCAGCTTCACAGGATACGAGCAGTACTTC. Its translation: CASSFTGYEQYF. The full variable domain, with the rest looked up from reference TRBV5-1 and TRBJ2-7, is KAGVTQTPRYLIKTRGQQVTLSCSPISGHRSVSWYQQTPGQGLQFLFEYFSETQRNKGNFPGRFSGRQFSNSRSEMNVSTLELGDSALYLCASSFTGYEQYFGPGTRLTVT.